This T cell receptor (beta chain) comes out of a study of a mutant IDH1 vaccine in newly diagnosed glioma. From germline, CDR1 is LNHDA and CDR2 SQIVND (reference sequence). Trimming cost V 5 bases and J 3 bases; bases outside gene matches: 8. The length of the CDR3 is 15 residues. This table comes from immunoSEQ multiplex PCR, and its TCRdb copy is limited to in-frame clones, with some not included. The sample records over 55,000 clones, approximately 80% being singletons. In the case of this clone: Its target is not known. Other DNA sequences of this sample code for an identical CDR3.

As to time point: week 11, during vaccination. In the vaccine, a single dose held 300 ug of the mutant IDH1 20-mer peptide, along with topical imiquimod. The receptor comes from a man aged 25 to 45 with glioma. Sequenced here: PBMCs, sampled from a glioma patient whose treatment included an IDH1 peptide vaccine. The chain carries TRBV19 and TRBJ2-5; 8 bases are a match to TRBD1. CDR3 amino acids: CASSLTGTGKETQYF. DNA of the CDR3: TGTGCCAGTAGTCTCACCGGGACAGGAAAAGAGACCCAGTACTTC.